Listed below are T cell receptor beta chains from one sample, sequenced in a study of molecular identifiers for immune sequencing clone quantification. One entry per CDR3 protein, called by TCRdb with MiXCR from the PCR reads. The sample consists of some 88,000 distinct CDR3 sequences, around 20% of them appearing once. Sequencing input: naive CD8+ T cells from blood, with Jurkat cell RNA spiked in. The receptors were gathered from a human donor in good health. Some libraries in this study had Jurkat cell RNA spiked in. The CDR3 runs from the conserved cysteine through the conserved F or W. The order of the fields is V gene, clone size, J gene, D gene, CDR3 DNA, CDR3 protein. D genes are given only for firm matches. Clone size is stated in some rows and not others, as once, few, many or a class when expanded.

V: TRBV28
size: -
J: TRBJ2-7
D: -
DNA: TGTGCCAGCAGTTTAAGGGCTAGCGCTAGCTACGAGCAGTACTTC
CDR3: CASSLRASASYEQYF

V: TRBV20-1
size: many
J: TRBJ2-3
D: -
DNA: TGCAGTGCTAATGGAAACGACAACACAGATGGTACGCAGTATTTT
CDR3: CSANGNDNTDGTQYF

V: TRBV2
size: -
J: TRBJ2-7
D: TRBD2
DNA: TGTGCCATAACGGGGCTAGCGGGAGACGCGGGCGAGCAGTACTTC
CDR3: CAITGLAGDAGEQYF

V: TRBV7-6
size: many
J: TRBJ2-5
D: -
DNA: TGTGCCAGCAGCCCCACAGCGTACCAAGAGACCCAGTACTTC
CDR3: CASSPTAYQETQYF

V: TRBV27
size: -
J: TRBJ1-2
D: -
DNA: TGTGCCATTCGGTCTTACTATGGCTACACCTTC
CDR3: CAIRSYYGYTF

V: TRBV12-3/TRBV12-4
size: many
J: TRBJ1-1
D: -
DNA: TGTGCCAGCAGCCCCGCAGGCGCTGAAGCTTTCTTT
CDR3: CASSPAGAEAFF

V: TRBV28
size: many
J: TRBJ2-6
D: -
DNA: TGTGCCAGCAGTCCCCTCTCTGGGGCCAACGTCCTGACTTTC
CDR3: CASSPLSGANVLTF

V: TRBV7-2
size: -
J: TRBJ2-2
D: -
DNA: TGTGCCAGCAGCTTAGGAACCAGGGTCCAGAACACCGGGGAGCTGTTTTTT
CDR3: CASSLGTRVQNTGELFF

V: TRBV2
size: -
J: TRBJ2-1
D: TRBD2
DNA: TGTGCCAGCAGTGACGGACTAGACTCCTACAATGAGCAGTTCTTC
CDR3: CASSDGLDSYNEQFF

V: TRBV6-5
size: many
J: TRBJ2-3
D: TRBD2
DNA: TGTGCCAGCAGTTACCATCATCCGCCTAGCGGGGATCCGGCCGATACGCAGTATTTT
CDR3: CASSYHHPPSGDPADTQYF

V: TRBV20-1
size: many
J: TRBJ2-7
D: -
DNA: TGCAGTGCTAGGGGTTTCAGAGCCTACGAGCAGTACTTC
CDR3: CSARGFRAYEQYF

V: TRBV12-3/TRBV12-4
size: -
J: TRBJ1-5
D: -
DNA: TGTGCCAGCAGTCCCCGTCTGCATACGCAGCATTTT
CDR3: CASSPRLHTQHF

V: TRBV4-1
size: many
J: TRBJ2-7
D: -
DNA: TGCGCCAGCAGCCAAGATAAGGCTCGGGGCTACGAGCAGTACTTC
CDR3: CASSQDKARGYEQYF

V: TRBV5-1
size: -
J: TRBJ2-3
D: TRBD2
DNA: TGCGCCAGCAGCTTGATCGGGGGGGCCGTAGAAGATGCGCAGTATTTT
CDR3: CASSLIGGAVEDAQYF

V: TRBV5-5
size: few
J: TRBJ1-2
D: -
DNA: TGTGCCAGCAGCCAAGAATTCTCCAACTATGGCTACACCTTC
CDR3: CASSQEFSNYGYTF

V: TRBV18
size: -
J: TRBJ2-5
D: TRBD1
DNA: TGTGCCAGCTCACCTTACAGGGGACAGGCGGAAGAGACCCAGTACTTC
CDR3: CASSPYRGQAEETQYF

V: TRBV5-1
size: -
J: TRBJ1-1
D: -
DNA: TGCGCCAGCAGCTGGGGTAGAGTGAACACTGAAGCTTTCTTT
CDR3: CASSWGRVNTEAFF

V: TRBV29-1
size: many
J: TRBJ1-1
D: -
DNA: TGCAGCGTTGAGTTGAACACTGAAGCTTTCTTT
CDR3: CSVELNTEAFF

V: TRBV5-6
size: -
J: TRBJ2-6
D: TRBD1
DNA: TGTGCCAGCAGCCCCCGCGGGACAGGGGGCGCTGGGGCCAACGTCCTGACTTTC
CDR3: CASSPRGTGGAGANVLTF

V: TRBV27
size: many
J: TRBJ1-4
D: TRBD1
DNA: TGTGCCAGCAGTTTAAAGGGGGCTGGTGAAAAACTGTTTTTT
CDR3: CASSLKGAGEKLFF

V: TRBV29-1
size: many
J: TRBJ2-1
D: TRBD2
DNA: TGCAGCGCCACGGGACTAGCGGGAAGAGATGAGCAGTTCTTC
CDR3: CSATGLAGRDEQFF

V: TRBV5-4
size: -
J: TRBJ1-6
D: TRBD1
DNA: TGTGCCGGCAGCTTGCCAAGTCAAACAGGGGCCCCCCATCTCCACTTT
CDR3: CAGSLPSQTGAPHLHF

V: TRBV6-2/TRBV6-3
size: -
J: TRBJ2-7
D: -
DNA: TGTGCCAGCGCTGGGGGGGACAAACCCTACGAGCAGTACTTC
CDR3: CASAGGDKPYEQYF

V: TRBV27
size: many
J: TRBJ2-3
D: TRBD2
DNA: TGTGCCAGCAGCGAGGGGCGGGGGGGCAAGGATACGCAGTATTTT
CDR3: CASSEGRGGKDTQYF

V: TRBV12-3/TRBV12-4
size: few
J: TRBJ1-1
D: TRBD1
DNA: TGTGCCAGCAGCCAAGACAGGGTTCTGAACACTGAAGCTTTCTTT
CDR3: CASSQDRVLNTEAFF

V: TRBV4-3
size: once
J: TRBJ2-1
D: TRBD2
DNA: TGCGCCAGCAGCCAAGATAGGGCGGGGGACCTCCCCTACAATGAGCAGTTCTTC
CDR3: CASSQDRAGDLPYNEQFF

V: TRBV27
size: -
J: TRBJ1-6
D: -
DNA: TGTGCCAGCAGTCCCATAACTCTGACCCGCTATAATTCACCCCTCCACTTT
CDR3: CASSPITLTRYNSPLHF

V: TRBV11-2
size: many
J: TRBJ2-1
D: TRBD2
DNA: TGTGCCAGCAGCCCGTTAGCGGGGGGCGGAAATGAGCAGTTCTTC
CDR3: CASSPLAGGGNEQFF

V: TRBV4-1
size: -
J: TRBJ2-7
D: -
DNA: TGCGCCAGCAGCCCGGGCAGTACCTACGAGCAGTACTTC
CDR3: CASSPGSTYEQYF

V: TRBV29-1
size: -
J: TRBJ2-7
D: -
DNA: TGCAGCGTTATAGCGTGTATCTACGAGCAGTACTTC
CDR3: CSVIACIYEQYF

V: TRBV15
size: many
J: TRBJ1-5
D: -
DNA: TGTGCCACCAGCAGAGATAGGGCTGGAAGGGACATCAATCAGCCCCAGCATTTT
CDR3: CATSRDRAGRDINQPQHF

V: TRBV2
size: many
J: TRBJ1-1
D: TRBD1
DNA: TGTGCCAGCAGACGGACAGGGGGAGGAACTGAAGCTTTCTTT
CDR3: CASRRTGGGTEAFF

V: TRBV11-2
size: -
J: TRBJ2-1
D: -
DNA: TGTGCCAGCAGCCCTCGACTAGTGGATCACTCCTACAATGAGCAGTTCTTC
CDR3: CASSPRLVDHSYNEQFF

V: TRBV6-5
size: -
J: TRBJ2-5
D: TRBD2
DNA: TGTGCCAGCAGTTACTACGCTAGCGGAGAAAATTCGTACCAAGAGACCCAGTACTTC
CDR3: CASSYYASGENSYQETQYF

V: TRBV5-4
size: many
J: TRBJ2-7
D: -
DNA: TGTGCCAGCAGCTTGGATTCCGGCTCATTGAGGGAGCAGTACTTC
CDR3: CASSLDSGSLREQYF

V: TRBV28
size: many
J: TRBJ2-1
D: TRBD2
DNA: TGTGCCAGCAGTTTGGGGCTAGCGGGGGGGAATGAGCAGTTCTTC
CDR3: CASSLGLAGGNEQFF

V: TRBV5-1
size: many
J: TRBJ2-7
D: -
DNA: TGCGCCAGCAGCTGGTCTGACGACTACGAGCAGTACTTC
CDR3: CASSWSDDYEQYF

V: TRBV27
size: -
J: TRBJ2-1
D: TRBD2
DNA: TGTGCCAGCAGTACCCGGTCGGGGCGGGAGTTCGATGAGCAGTTCTTC
CDR3: CASSTRSGREFDEQFF

V: TRBV13
size: -
J: TRBJ1-1
D: TRBD1
DNA: TGTGCCAGCAACCACCTTCCGGGACAGGGGAACACTGAAGCTTTCTTT
CDR3: CASNHLPGQGNTEAFF

V: TRBV20-1
size: many
J: TRBJ2-7
D: -
DNA: TGCAGTGCTAGAGCCCCGGAGGTAACTAGCTCCTACGAGCAGTACTTC
CDR3: CSARAPEVTSSYEQYF

V: TRBV18
size: -
J: TRBJ2-7
D: -
DNA: TGTGCCAGCTCAGCTTTCCCGGGACCGCCATACCCCCCGACCTACGAGCAGTACTTC
CDR3: CASSAFPGPPYPPTYEQYF

V: TRBV29-1
size: many
J: TRBJ2-2
D: -
DNA: TGCAGCGTTGCCCCCGGCACCGGGGAGCTGTTTTTT
CDR3: CSVAPGTGELFF

V: TRBV20-1
size: -
J: TRBJ2-3
D: TRBD2
DNA: TGCAGTGCTAGAGGTATAGCGGGACCCCGCACAGATACGCAGTATTTT
CDR3: CSARGIAGPRTDTQYF

V: TRBV2
size: -
J: TRBJ2-2
D: TRBD2
DNA: TGTGCCAGCAGTGGACTAGCGGGGGGGCCCGGCGGGGAGCTGTTTTTT
CDR3: CASSGLAGGPGGELFF

V: TRBV6-6
size: many
J: TRBJ2-2
D: TRBD2
DNA: TGTGCCAGCACCTCCCCGGTAGCGGGCGCGAACACCGGGGAGCTGTTTTTT
CDR3: CASTSPVAGANTGELFF

V: TRBV7-3
size: few
J: TRBJ2-3
D: TRBD2
DNA: TGTGCCAGCAGCTTAACCAGCGGGGTTGATACGCAGTATTTT
CDR3: CASSLTSGVDTQYF